This T cell receptor (beta chain) was captured by sequencing in a study of regulatory T cells in long-lasting Graves disease. Germline V gives CDR1 MDHEN, CDR2 SYDVKM. The CDR3 contains 14 residues. Regarding time point: persistent/refractory GD, antithyroid drugs over 5 years with positive TRAb. After RNA was extracted from PBMCs, the TCR library was made from it. Through Arm-PCR of CDR3 regions and iRepertoire HTBI primers, TCR beta libraries were built. TCRdb ran MiXCR on the multiplex PCR reads and lists one entry per CDR3 protein. Of a few hundred thousand distinct CDR3 sequences in the sample, 20% to 30% are singletons; the top ten hold about a quarter. This clonotype has a handful of counts. A much more abundant neighbour one base away suggests this may be a read error.

Sequences were derived from peripheral blood mononuclear cells (PBMCs), sampled when the disease was refractory, from a patient treated with antithyroid drugs. This TCR was recovered from a female donor with Graves disease. The chain has TRBV28 and TRBJ2-5; no definite D call. The CDR3 loop is CASSLAASQETQHF. The DNA for the CDR3 is TGTGCCAGCAGTTTAGCGGCATCTCAAGAGACCCAGCACTTC.